This TCR beta chain is drawn from a study of CD8+ T cells in alopecia areata. PBMCs, the starting material, were the source of sorted CD4+ and CD8+ T cells. Of note for this clone: Its antigen is not known.

Study observations and caveats: Higher clonality and more expanded CD8+ clones appeared in lesional than normal scalp. Resident alphabeta T-cell populations of normal skin are likewise subject to sequencing in scalp samples.

RNA extraction was followed by reverse transcription into cDNA, which acted as the sequencing template. Here immunoSEQ multiplex PCR was the method, and the copy in TCRdb shows in-frame clones only, minus some. This sample has approximately 180,000 clones, with roughly 63% found just once. The germline V gene has CDR1 SGHVS and CDR2 FQNEAQ. Unmatched junction bases numbered 5, after V lost 5 bases and J lost 0 bases. The CDR3 contains 16 residues. The genes are TRBV7-8 and TRBJ2-7, with 12 bases aligning to TRBD2. The source material was CD4+ T cells sorted from blood, sampled at week 0. The sequence came from a human donor with alopecia areata. The DNA for the CDR3 is TGTGCCAGCAGCCTAGGACTAGCGGGGAACTCCTACGAGCAGTACTTC. This codes for CASSLGLAGNSYEQYF.